Presented here are 5 T cell receptor beta chains from one specimen sequenced in a study of T cell repertoires in cytomegalovirus infection. MiXCR was run by TCRdb on the reads, yielding one entry per CDR3 protein. Of a few hundred thousand distinct CDR3 sequences in the sample, around a sixth are singletons; the top ten hold about 12%. The sample taken for sequencing was PBMCs. The receptors here all came from a human donor in good health (CMV status not recorded). Some clones in this sample may be carry-over from other donors' samples.

This clonotype was counted a single time. The CDR3, as DNA: TGTGCCAGCAGCTTTCGAGCAGGGAACACTGAAGCTTTCTTT. Protein sequence: CASSFRAGNTEAFF. The V call is TRBV7-6, the J call TRBJ1-1; no firm D call. CDR1 SGHVS and CDR2 FNYEAQ come from the germline V gene. The CDR3 sequence is 14 residues long. Trimming cost V 3 bases and J 1 base, with 9 bases left between them.

The J gene is TRBJ1-1, the V gene TRBV14, with D perhaps TRBD1 (5 bases). CDR3 length: 13 residues. Trimming removed 1 base from V and 5 bases from J, with 8 bases in between. CDR1 and CDR2 from the germline V gene are SGHDN and FVKESK. Here the CDR3 DNA reads TGTGCCAGCAGCCAAGTGGGGGTAACTGAAGCTTTCTTT. It translates to CASSQVGVTEAFF.

The V call is TRBV4-1, the J call TRBJ1-4; the D gene is possibly TRBD1 (5 bases). The germline V gene has CDR1 MGHRA and CDR2 YSYEKL. The CDR3 length is 14 residues. Trimming removed 4 bases at V and 6 bases at J, with 12 bases between. CDR3 residues: CASSPTALYEKLFF. The CDR3 bases are TGCGCCAGCAGCCCGACAGCACTATATGAAAAACTGTTTTTT.

This sequence joins TRBV20-1 and TRBJ2-4, with a weak D call TRBD1 (5 bases). CDR3 length: 12 residues. Germline CDR1 reads DFQATT; CDR2 reads SNEGSKA (reference sequence). CDR3 region: CSLEGDKNIQYF. The CDR3 nucleotides read TGCAGCCTTGAAGGGGACAAAAACATTCAGTACTTC.

In this sample, this clonotype turned up many times. This chain links TRBV7-2 with TRBJ1-5; D is uncertain. The CDR3 is 16 residues long. Germline V gene sequence: CDR1 SGHTA, CDR2 FQGNSA. The ends were cut back, 1 base at V and 7 bases at J, with 17 bases in the middle. The CDR3 sequence is CASSLDYRGLGQPQHF. CDR3 nucleotides: TGTGCCAGCAGCTTAGACTATCGAGGCCTTGGACAGCCCCAGCATTTT.